Given below is one T cell receptor beta chain in context. Its target is unknown. Each fraction contributed one roughly 500,000-cell aliquot for sequencing. TCRdb's copy holds only in-frame clones and misses some; the assay was immunoSEQ multiplex PCR. This sample carries over 3,500 clones, approximately 73% of them seen once, and the ten largest clones take over 8.5%. This specimen comes from a study of coeliac disease. Overall study: Coeliac patients had newly diagnosed active disease, refractory type I disease, or gluten-free diet control. High-resolution HLA typing was lacking; TRBV7-2 bias was queried instead.

The trim removed 1 base at V and 3 bases at J, leaving 4 bases unmatched. Germline lookup yields CDR1 SEHNR and CDR2 FQNEAQ (reference sequence). The CDR3 is 16 amino acids. Study-level results: Active celiac intraepithelial and lamina propria samples had lower TRB and TRG clonality than control samples. TRB repertoires were largely private, with most amino acid sequences found in only one sample.

What was sequenced was intraepithelial lymphocytes from the gut. J is TRBJ2-2 and V is TRBV7-9, with 8 bases fitting TRBD2. The clonotype was recovered from a young woman with active celiac disease. This CDR3 is CASSLDASGYTGELFF. Written as DNA, the CDR3 is TGTGCCAGCAGCTTAGACGCTAGCGGGTACACCGGGGAGCTGTTTTTT.